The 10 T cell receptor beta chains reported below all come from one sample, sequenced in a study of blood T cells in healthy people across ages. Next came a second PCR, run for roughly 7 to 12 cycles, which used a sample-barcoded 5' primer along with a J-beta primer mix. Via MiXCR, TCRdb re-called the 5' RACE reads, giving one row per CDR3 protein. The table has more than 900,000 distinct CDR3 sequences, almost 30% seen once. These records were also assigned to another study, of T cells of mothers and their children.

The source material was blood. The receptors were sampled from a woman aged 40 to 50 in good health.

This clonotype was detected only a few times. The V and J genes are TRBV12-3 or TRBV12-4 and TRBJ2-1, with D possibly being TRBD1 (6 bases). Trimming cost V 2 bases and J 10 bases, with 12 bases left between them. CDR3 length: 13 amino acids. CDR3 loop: CASSLRPGEEQFF. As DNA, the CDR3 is TGTGCCAGCAGTTTACGGCCAGGGGAAGAGCAGTTCTTC.

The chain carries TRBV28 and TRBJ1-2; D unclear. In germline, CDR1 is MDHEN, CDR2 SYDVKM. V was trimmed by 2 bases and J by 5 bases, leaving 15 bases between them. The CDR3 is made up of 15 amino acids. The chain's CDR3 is CASSLIIGNNYGYTF. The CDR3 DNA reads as TGTGCCAGCAGTTTAATAATAGGGAACAATTATGGCTACACCTTC.

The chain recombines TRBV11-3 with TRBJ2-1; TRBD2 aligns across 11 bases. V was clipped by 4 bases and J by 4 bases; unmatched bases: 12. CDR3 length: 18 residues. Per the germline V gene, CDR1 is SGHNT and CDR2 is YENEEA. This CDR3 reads CASSSGTGSSGGYNEQFF. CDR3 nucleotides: TGTGCCAGCAGCTCGGGCACCGGGTCTAGCGGGGGGTACAATGAGCAGTTCTTC.

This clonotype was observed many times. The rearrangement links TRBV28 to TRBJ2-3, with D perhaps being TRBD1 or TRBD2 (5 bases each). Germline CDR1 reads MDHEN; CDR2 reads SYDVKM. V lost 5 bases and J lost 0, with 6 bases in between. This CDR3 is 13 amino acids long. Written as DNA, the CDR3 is TGTGCCAGCAGTCGGGACAGCACAGATACGCAGTATTTT. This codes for CASSRDSTDTQYF.

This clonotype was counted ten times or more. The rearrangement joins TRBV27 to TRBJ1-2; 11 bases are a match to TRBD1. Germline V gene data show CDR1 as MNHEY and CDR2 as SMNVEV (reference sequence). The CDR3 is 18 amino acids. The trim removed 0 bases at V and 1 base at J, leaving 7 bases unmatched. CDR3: CASSLSGTGGQHNYGYTF. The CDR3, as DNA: TGTGCCAGCAGTTTATCGGGGACAGGGGGTCAACATAACTATGGCTACACCTTC.

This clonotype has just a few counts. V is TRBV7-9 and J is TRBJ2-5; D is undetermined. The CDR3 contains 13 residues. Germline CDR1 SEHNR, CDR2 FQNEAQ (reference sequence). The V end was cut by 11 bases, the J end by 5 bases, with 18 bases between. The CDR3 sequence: CALRARLGETQYF. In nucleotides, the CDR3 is TGTGCCCTACGGGCCAGGCTAGGGGAGACCCAGTACTTC.

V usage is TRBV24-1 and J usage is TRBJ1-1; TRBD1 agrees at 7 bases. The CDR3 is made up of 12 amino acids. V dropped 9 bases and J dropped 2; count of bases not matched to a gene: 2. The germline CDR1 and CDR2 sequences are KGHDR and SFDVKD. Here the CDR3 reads CATRDSNTEAFF. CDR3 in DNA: TGTGCCACCCGGGACAGCAACACTGAAGCTTTCTTT.

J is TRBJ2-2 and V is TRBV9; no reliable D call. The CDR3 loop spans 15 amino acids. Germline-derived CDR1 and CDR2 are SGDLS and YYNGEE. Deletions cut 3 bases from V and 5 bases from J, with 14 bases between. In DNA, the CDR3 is TGTGCCAGCAGCGCCACGGGTTTGGGGACCGGGGAGCTGTTTTTT. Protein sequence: CASSATGLGTGELFF.

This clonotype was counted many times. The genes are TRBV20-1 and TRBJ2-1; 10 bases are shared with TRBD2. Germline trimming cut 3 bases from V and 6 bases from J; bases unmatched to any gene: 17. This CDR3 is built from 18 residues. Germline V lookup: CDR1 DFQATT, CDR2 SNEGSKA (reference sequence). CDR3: CSASSPTSGSYPSNEQFF. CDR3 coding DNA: TGCAGTGCTAGTTCACCGACTAGCGGGTCATACCCCTCCAATGAGCAGTTCTTC.

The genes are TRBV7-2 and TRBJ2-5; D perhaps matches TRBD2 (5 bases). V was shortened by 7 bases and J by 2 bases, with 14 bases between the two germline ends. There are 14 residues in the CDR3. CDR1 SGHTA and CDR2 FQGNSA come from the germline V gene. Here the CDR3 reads CASTSFPGQETQYF. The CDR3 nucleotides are TGTGCCAGCACTAGCTTTCCGGGGCAAGAGACCCAGTACTTC.